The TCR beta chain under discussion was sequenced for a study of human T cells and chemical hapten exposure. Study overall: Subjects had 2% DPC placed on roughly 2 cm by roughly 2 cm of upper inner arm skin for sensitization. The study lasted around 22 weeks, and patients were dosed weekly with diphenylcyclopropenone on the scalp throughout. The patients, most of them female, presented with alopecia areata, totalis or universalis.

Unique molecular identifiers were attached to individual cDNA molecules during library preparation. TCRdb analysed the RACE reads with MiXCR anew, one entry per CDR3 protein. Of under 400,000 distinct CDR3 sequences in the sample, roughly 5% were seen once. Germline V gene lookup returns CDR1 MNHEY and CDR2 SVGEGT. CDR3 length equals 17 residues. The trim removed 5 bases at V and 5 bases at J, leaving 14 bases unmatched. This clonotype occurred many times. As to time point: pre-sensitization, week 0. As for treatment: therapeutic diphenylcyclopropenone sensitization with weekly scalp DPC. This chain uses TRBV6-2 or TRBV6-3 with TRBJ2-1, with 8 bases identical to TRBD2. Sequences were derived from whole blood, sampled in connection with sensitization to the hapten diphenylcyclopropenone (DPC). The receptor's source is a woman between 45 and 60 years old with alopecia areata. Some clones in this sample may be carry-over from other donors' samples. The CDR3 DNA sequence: TGTGCCAGCAGTCCCCTCTTTCTTACAGCGGGAGACAATGAGCAGTTCTTC. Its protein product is CASSPLFLTAGDNEQFF.